This T cell receptor beta chain was observed in a study of PD-L1 blockade in urothelial cancer. Looking at the study overall: The patients' atezolizumab therapy, 1,200 mg intravenously every 3 weeks, started at some point between 2014 and 2016. Counts from blood samples showed a median of around 150,000 T cells.

This clone has just one count. What it binds is unknown. This table comes from immunoSEQ multiplex PCR, and its TCRdb copy is limited to in-frame clones, with some not included. The table has 55,000 to 70,000 clones, approximately 80% seen once; the top ten hold about 4.5%. The CDR3 contains 14 residues. V gave up 3 bases and J gave up 4 bases, with 12 bases separating them. Germline assignment: CDR1 SGHTA and CDR2 FQGNSA. General study findings and limits: Below-median pretreatment blood TCR clonality was a predictor of better survival.

V and J are TRBV7-2 and TRBJ1-2; a possible D gene is TRBD1 (5 bases). The source of this sequence is a man aged 65-85 years with urothelial cancer. Material: PBMCs, obtained around atezolizumab (anti-PD-L1) treatment. CDR3 coding DNA: TGTGCCAGCAGCTTGGGCGGGGACGCCTATGGCTACACCTTC. Residues: CASSLGGDAYGYTF.